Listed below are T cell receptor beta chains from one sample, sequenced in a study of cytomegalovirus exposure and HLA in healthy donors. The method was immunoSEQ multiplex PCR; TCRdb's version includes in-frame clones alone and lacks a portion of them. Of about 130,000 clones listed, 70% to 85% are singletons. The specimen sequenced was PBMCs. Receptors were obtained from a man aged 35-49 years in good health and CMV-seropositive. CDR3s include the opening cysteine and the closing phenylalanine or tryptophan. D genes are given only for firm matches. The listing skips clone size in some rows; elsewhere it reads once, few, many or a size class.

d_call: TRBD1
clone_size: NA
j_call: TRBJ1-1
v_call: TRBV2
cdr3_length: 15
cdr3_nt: TGTGCCAGCAGTGCAGACAGGGCCCGAAGGACTGAAGCTTTCTTT
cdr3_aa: CASSADRARRTEAFF

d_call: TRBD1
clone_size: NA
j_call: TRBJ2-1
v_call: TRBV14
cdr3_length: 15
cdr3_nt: TGTGCCAGCAGCCTACAGACAGGGGCCGAGGTTGAGCAGTTCTTC
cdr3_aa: CASSLQTGAEVEQFF

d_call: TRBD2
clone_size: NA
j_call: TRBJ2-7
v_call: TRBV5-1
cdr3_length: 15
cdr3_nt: TGCGCCAGCGGCGCCGGGACTAGCGGGGAGTACGAGCAGTACTTC
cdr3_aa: CASGAGTSGEYEQYF

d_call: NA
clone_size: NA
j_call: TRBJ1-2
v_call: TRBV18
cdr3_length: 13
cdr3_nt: TGTGCCAGCTCACCACCAGCGTCGAGGGGCTACACCTTC
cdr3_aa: CASSPPASRGYTF

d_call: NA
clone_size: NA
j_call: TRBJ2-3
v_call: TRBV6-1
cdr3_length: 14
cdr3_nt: TGTGCCAGCAGTGGACAGCGAGACACAGATACGCAGTATTTT
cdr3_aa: CASSGQRDTDTQYF

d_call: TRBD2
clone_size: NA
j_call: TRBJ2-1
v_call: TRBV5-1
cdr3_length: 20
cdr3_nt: TGCGCCAGCAGCTTGGAGGGACTAGCGGGAGGGACTAGCTCCTACAATGAGCAGTTCTTC
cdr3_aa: CASSLEGLAGGTSSYNEQFF

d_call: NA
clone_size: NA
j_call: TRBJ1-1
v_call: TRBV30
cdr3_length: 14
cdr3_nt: TGTGCCTGGAGTGTCCAGGTGTATAACACTGAAGCTTTCTTT
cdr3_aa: CAWSVQVYNTEAFF

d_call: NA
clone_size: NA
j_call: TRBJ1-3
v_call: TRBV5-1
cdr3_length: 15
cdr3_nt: TGCGCCAGCAAAACATCAGGAACCTCTGGAAACACCATATATTTT
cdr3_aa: CASKTSGTSGNTIYF

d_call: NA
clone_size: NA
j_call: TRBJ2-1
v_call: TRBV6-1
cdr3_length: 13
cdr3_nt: TGTGCCAGCAGCTCTGACAGTTACAATGAGCAGTTCTTC
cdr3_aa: CASSSDSYNEQFF

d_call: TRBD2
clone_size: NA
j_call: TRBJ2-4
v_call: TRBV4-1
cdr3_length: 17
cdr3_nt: TGCGCCAGCAGGCCTAGCGGGAGTTCCGGGGCCAAAAACATTCAGTACTTC
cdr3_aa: CASRPSGSSGAKNIQYF

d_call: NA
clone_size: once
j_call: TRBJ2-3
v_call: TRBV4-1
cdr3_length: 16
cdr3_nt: TGCGCCAGCAGCCAAGAAATGAGACAGGCAGCAGATACGCAGTATTTT
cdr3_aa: CASSQEMRQAADTQYF

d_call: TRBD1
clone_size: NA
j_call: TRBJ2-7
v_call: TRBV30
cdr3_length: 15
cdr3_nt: TGTGCCTGGACCCTAGGGGGCGAGGGCTCCTACGAGCAGTACTTC
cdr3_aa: CAWTLGGEGSYEQYF

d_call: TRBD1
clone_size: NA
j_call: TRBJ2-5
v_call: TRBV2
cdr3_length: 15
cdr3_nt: TGTGCCAGCAGTGATAGGGGACAGGCCCAAGAGACCCAGTACTTC
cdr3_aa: CASSDRGQAQETQYF

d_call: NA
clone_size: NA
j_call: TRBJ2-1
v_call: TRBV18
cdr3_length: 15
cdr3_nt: TGTGCCAGCTCACCACGGGCAGGGGTCAGCAATGAGCAGTTCTTC
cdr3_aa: CASSPRAGVSNEQFF

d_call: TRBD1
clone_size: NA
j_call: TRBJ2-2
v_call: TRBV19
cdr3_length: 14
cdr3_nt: TGTGCCAGTAACAGAGGGGGCAGCACCGGGGAGCTGTTTTTT
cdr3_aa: CASNRGGSTGELFF

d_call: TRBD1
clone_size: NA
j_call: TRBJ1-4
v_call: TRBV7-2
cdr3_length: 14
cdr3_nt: TGTGCCAGCAGCCCAAACAGGGGGAATGAAAAACTGTTTTTT
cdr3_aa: CASSPNRGNEKLFF

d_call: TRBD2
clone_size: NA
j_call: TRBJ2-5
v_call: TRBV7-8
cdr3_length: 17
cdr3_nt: TGTGCCAGCAGCTTAGGGGAGGTCGCGGGAGGGAAAGAGACCCAGTACTTC
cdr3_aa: CASSLGEVAGGKETQYF

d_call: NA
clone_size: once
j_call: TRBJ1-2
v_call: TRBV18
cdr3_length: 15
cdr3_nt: TGTGCCAGCTCTCCCCCCTGGGCAGGGGAGAGGGGCTACACCTTC
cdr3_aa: CASSPPWAGERGYTF

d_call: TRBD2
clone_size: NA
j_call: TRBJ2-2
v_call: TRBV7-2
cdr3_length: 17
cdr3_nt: TGTGCCAGCAGCCCAGTGGGGCTAGCGGGAAAGGCCGGGGAGCTGTTTTTT
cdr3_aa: CASSPVGLAGKAGELFF

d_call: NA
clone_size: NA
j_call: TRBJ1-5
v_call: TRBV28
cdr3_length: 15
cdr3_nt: TGTGCCAGCAGCTTGGAGGGGTCAGGAGATCAGCCCCAGCATTTT
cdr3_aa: CASSLEGSGDQPQHF

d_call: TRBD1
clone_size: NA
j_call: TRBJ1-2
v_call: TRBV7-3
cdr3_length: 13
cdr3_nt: TGTGCCAGCAGCCCTCGACAGGGGGGTGGCTACACCTTC
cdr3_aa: CASSPRQGGGYTF

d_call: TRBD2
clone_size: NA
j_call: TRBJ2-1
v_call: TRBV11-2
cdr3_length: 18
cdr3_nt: TGTGCCAGCAGCTCAAATCCCCGCGGGAGGTCCCATCACAATGAGCAGTTCTTC
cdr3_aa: CASSSNPRGRSHHNEQFF

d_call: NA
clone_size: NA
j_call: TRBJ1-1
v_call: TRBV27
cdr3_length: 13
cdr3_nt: TGTGCCAGCAGTTTAATTCCTCGGGCTGAAGCTTTCTTT
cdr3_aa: CASSLIPRAEAFF

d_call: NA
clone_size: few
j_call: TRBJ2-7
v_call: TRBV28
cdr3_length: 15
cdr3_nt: TGTGCCAGCAGTTTAGTCCCCGTGGGCAACTACGAGCAGTACTTC
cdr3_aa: CASSLVPVGNYEQYF

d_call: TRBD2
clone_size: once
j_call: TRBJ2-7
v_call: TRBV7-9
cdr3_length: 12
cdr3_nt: TGTGCCAGCAGCCCCGGGGGGTACGAGCAGTACTTC
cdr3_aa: CASSPGGYEQYF

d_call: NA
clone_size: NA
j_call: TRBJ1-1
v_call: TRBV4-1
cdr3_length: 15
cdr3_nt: TGCGCCAGCAGCCAAGACGGGGGACCGAACACTGAAGCTTTCTTT
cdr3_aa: CASSQDGGPNTEAFF

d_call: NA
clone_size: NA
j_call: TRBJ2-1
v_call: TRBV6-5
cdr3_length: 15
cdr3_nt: TGTGCCAGCAGCCTACTTTGGGAGCGGTATGGTGAGCAGTTCTTC
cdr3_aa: CASSLLWERYGEQFF

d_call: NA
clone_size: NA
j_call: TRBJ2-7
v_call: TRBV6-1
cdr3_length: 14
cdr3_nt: TGTGCCAGCAGTAGACAGGGAGGTTCCTACGAGCAGTACTTC
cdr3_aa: CASSRQGGSYEQYF

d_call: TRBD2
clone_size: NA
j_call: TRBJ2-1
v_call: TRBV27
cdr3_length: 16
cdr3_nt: TGTGCCAGCAGTGTCGAAGGACTAGGAACTTACAATGAGCAGTTCTTC
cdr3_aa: CASSVEGLGTYNEQFF

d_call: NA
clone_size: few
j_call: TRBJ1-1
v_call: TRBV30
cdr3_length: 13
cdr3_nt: TGTGCCTCTGGACAGAGTGGGGCCACTGAAGCTTTCTTT
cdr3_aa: CASGQSGATEAFF

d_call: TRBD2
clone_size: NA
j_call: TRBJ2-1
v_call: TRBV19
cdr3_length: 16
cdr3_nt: TGTGCCAGTAAGAGACTAGCGGGAGAAGCCTACAATGAGCAGTTCTTC
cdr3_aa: CASKRLAGEAYNEQFF

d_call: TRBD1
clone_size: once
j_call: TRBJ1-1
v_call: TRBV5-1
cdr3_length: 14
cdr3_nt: TGCGCCAGCAGCCGGACAGGGGGCAACACTGAAGCTTTCTTT
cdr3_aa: CASSRTGGNTEAFF

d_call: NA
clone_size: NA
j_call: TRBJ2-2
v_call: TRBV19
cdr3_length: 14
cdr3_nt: TGTGCCAGTGGCCAACGAGGTAGTTCCGGGGAGCTGTTTTTT
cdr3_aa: CASGQRGSSGELFF

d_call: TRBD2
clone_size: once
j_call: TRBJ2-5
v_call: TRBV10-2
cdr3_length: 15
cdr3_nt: TGCGCCAGCAGTGACGGACTAGCGGGAGGCGAGACCCAGTACTTC
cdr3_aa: CASSDGLAGGETQYF

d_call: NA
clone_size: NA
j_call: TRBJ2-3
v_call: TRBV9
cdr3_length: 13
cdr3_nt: TGTGCCAGCAGCCCACACTCGGGAATCGCGCAGTATTTT
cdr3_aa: CASSPHSGIAQYF

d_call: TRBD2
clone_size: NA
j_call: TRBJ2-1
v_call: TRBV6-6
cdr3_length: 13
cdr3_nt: TGTGCCAGCAGATCGACCGGGGGGGATGAGCAGTTCTTC
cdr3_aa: CASRSTGGDEQFF

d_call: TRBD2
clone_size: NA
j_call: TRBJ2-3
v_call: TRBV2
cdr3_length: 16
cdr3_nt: TGTGCCAGCAGCCCAGGGACTAGCGCCCTCACAGATACGCAGTATTTT
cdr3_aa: CASSPGTSALTDTQYF

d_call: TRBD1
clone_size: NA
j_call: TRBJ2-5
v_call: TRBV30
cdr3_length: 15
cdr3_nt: TGTGCCTGGAACCGCAGGACAGGGGACCAAGAGACCCAGTACTTC
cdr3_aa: CAWNRRTGDQETQYF

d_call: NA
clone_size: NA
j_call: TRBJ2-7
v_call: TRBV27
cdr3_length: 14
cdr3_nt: TGTGCCAGCAGTTTAATCGGGAGCTCCTACGAGCAGTACTTC
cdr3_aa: CASSLIGSSYEQYF

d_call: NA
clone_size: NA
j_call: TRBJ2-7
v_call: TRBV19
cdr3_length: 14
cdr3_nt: TGTGCCAGTCAACCCGACCAGGGATTCTACGAGCAGTACTTC
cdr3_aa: CASQPDQGFYEQYF

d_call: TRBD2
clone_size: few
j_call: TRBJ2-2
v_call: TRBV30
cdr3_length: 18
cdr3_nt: TGTGCCTGGAGTCCCCGCCTATTAGCGGGAGGTAACACCGGGGAGCTGTTTTTT
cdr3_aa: CAWSPRLLAGGNTGELFF

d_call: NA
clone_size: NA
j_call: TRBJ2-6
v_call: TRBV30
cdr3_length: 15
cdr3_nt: TGTGCCTGGAGTGCTAGCTCCTCTGGGGCCAACGTCCTGACTTTC
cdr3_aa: CAWSASSSGANVLTF

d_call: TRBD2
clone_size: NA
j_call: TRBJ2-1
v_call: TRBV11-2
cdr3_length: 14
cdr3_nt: TGTGCCAGCAGCTTAATACTAGCGACGAATGAGCAGTTCTTC
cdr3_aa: CASSLILATNEQFF

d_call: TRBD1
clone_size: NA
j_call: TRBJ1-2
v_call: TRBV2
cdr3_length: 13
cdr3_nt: TGTGCCAGCAAACCTAGGGGGACAGGCGTTTATTCCTTC
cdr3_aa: CASKPRGTGVYSF

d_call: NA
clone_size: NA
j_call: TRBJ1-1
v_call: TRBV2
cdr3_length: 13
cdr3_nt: TGTGCCAGCGGACTAGCGGAGGACACTGAAGCTTTCTTT
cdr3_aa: CASGLAEDTEAFF

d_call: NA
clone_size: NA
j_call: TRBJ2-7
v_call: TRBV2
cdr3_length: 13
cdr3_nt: TGTGCCGGCCGGGACACCCAAGGCTACGAGCAGTACTTC
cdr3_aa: CAGRDTQGYEQYF

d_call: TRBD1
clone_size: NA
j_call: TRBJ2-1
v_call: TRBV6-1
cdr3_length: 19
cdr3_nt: TGTGCCAGCAGTGAAATCTTCTGGACAGGGAGGACGACCTACAATGAGCAGTTCTTC
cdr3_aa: CASSEIFWTGRTTYNEQFF

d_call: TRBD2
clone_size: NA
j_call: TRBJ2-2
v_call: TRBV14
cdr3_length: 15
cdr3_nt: TGTGCCAGCAGGCAGGGACTAGCGAACACCGGGGAGCTGTTTTTT
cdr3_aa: CASRQGLANTGELFF

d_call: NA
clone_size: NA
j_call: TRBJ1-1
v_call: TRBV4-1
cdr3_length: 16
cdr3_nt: TGCGCCAGCAGCCAAGGTATGTTAGTGTCGAACACTGAAGCTTTCTTT
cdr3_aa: CASSQGMLVSNTEAFF